This T cell receptor beta chain was obtained from a study of control samples from healthy donors and cancer patients. Germline-derived CDR1 and CDR2 are SNHLY and FYNNEI. Deletions cut 4 bases from V and 0 bases from J, with 15 bases between. The length of the CDR3 is 16 residues. Assay: immunoSEQ multiplex PCR; the TCRdb copy retains only in-frame clones and omits some. In the table there are 130,000 to 150,000 clones, around 90% of which are singletons. This sequence originates from a man aged 30-40 years in good health. Specimen: blood. The V and J genes are TRBV2 and TRBJ1-1, with a weak D call TRBD1 (6 bases). For the CDR3, the DNA is TGTGCCAGCAGTGTCGCCGGGGGGCGAGTGAACACTGAAGCTTTCTTT. Protein sequence: CASSVAGGRVNTEAFF.